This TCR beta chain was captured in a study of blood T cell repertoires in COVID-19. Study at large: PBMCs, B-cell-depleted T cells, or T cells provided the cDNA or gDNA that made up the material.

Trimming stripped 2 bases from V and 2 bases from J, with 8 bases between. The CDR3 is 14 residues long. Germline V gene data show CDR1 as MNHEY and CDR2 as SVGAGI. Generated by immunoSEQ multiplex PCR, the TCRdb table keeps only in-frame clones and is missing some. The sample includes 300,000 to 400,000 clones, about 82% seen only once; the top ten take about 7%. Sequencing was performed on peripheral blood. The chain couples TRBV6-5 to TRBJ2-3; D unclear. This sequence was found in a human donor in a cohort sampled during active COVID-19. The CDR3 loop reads CASSYGPNTDTQYF. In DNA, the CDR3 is TGTGCCAGCAGTTACGGGCCTAACACAGATACGCAGTATTTT.